The clone carrying this T cell receptor beta chain turned up a few times. Per germline, CDR1 DFQATT and CDR2 SNEGSKA (reference sequence). Trimming cost V 3 bases and J 0 bases, with 11 bases left between them. The CDR3 runs to 14 residues. The data derive from a study of patients and donors after allogeneic stem cell transplantation. MiXCR, run by TCRdb on the RT-PCR reads, gives a single entry per CDR3 protein. Seen here are about 40,000 distinct CDR3 sequences, over 25% observed once, and the top ten hold around 72%. The TCR comes from a human donor who was either an allogeneic HSCT recipient or a stem cell or donor lymphocyte infusion donor (not recorded which). It is not recorded whose cells these are; they may come from a transplant donor. Sequencing was done on a sample of blood, either unsorted or a sorted T cell fraction (not recorded which). The V call is TRBV20-1, the J call TRBJ1-2; weak D call: TRBD1 (5 bases). CDR3 in amino acids: CSARTRGANYGYTF. The CDR3 coding sequence is TGCAGTGCTAGGACTCGGGGGGCTAACTATGGCTACACCTTC.